Shown below are 13 T cell receptor beta chains from a single sample sequenced in a study of blood T cell repertoires in COVID-19. Data came from immunoSEQ multiplex PCR; TCRdb stores just in-frame clones and leaves some out. This sample has about 180,000 clones, with about 90% found just once. Material for sequencing was peripheral blood. These receptors were obtained from a man aged 35-49 years with active or convalescent COVID-19.

This chain links TRBV7-8 with TRBJ1-5, with TRBD1 identical over 7 bases. Trimming at V came to 9 bases and at J to 7 bases, leaving 9 bases not matched to a gene. Per germline, CDR1 SGHVS and CDR2 FQNEAQ. The CDR3 loop spans 13 amino acids. CDR3 DNA: TGTGCCAGTGGTGGGCAGGGGGGACAGCCCCAGCATTTT. Encoded protein: CASGGQGGQPQHF.

The V gene is TRBV28, the J gene TRBJ1-4, with a weak D call TRBD1 (5 bases). Trimming pared 4 bases from V and 8 bases from J, leaving 11 bases between. This CDR3 is 13 amino acids long. CDR1 is MDHEN and CDR2 is SYDVKM in the germline V gene. The CDR3 DNA reads as TGTGCCAGCAGTTCCGGGGGTAGGGAAAAACTGTTTTTT. Translated: CASSSGGREKLFF.

The chain joins TRBV7-9 to TRBJ2-3; D might be TRBD2 (5 bases). This CDR3 region has 15 residues. The germline gives CDR1 SEHNR, CDR2 FQNEAQ (reference sequence). Deletions cut 2 bases from V and 0 bases from J, with 9 bases between. The CDR3 spells CASSLRTLSTDTQYF. The CDR3 bases are TGTGCCAGCAGCTTACGGACTCTTAGCACAGATACGCAGTATTTT.

The gene calls are TRBV11-1 and TRBJ2-5; no firm D call. The CDR3 covers 13 residues. Germline lookup yields CDR1 SGHAT and CDR2 FQDESV (reference sequence). V was cut by 4 bases and J by 4 bases, with 10 bases left in between. CDR3: CASSYGRVETQYF. The CDR3, as DNA: TGTGCCAGCAGCTACGGCCGGGTAGAGACCCAGTACTTC. The entire variable domain, with the rest obtained from reference TRBV11-1 and TRBJ2-5, is as follows: EAEVAQSPRYKITEKSQAVAFWCDPISGHATLYWYRQILGQGPELLVQFQDESVVDDSQLPKDRFSAERLKGVDSTLKIQPAELGDSAMYLCASSYGRVETQYFGPGTRLLVL.

V and J are TRBV19 and TRBJ1-5, with a tentative D call TRBD1 (5 bases). Trimming took 3 bases from V and 2 from J, leaving 8 bases between them. CDR1 is LNHDA and CDR2 is SQIVND in the germline V gene (reference sequence). This CDR3 has 14 amino acids. The CDR3 coding sequence is TGTGCCAGTAGTATCTTAGGGGGCAATCAGCCCCAGCATTTT. It yields the protein CASSILGGNQPQHF.

This clone was detected only once. The chain has TRBV5-4 and TRBJ2-7; 12 bases map to TRBD2. Germline V lookup: CDR1 SGHNT, CDR2 YYREEE (reference sequence). The trim removed 0 bases at V and 6 bases at J, leaving 7 bases unmatched. The CDR3 consists of 16 residues. CDR3 protein: CASSLGGTSGFFEQYF. The CDR3 DNA reads as TGTGCCAGCAGCTTGGGTGGGACTAGCGGGTTTTTCGAGCAGTACTTC. Drawing the rest from reference TRBV5-4 and TRBJ2-7, the complete variable domain is ETGVTQSPTHLIKTRGQQVTLRCSSQSGHNTVSWYQQALGQGPQFIFQYYREEENGRGNFPPRFSGLQFPNYSSELNVNALELDDSALYLCASSLGGTSGFFEQYFGPGTRLTVT.

The V call is TRBV6-1, the J call TRBJ1-1, with D perhaps matching TRBD1 (6 bases). The germline V and J ends were trimmed by 2 bases and 1 base, with 14 bases remaining between them. The germline gives CDR1 MNHNS, CDR2 SASEGT. The CDR3 totals 16 residues. The CDR3 protein is CASSENRYRANTEAFF. The DNA for the CDR3 is TGTGCCAGCAGTGAAAATAGGTACAGGGCGAACACTGAAGCTTTCTTT.

The chain recombines TRBV7-2 with TRBJ1-5; D not resolved. Germline V lookup: CDR1 SGHTA, CDR2 FQGNSA. The CDR3 consists of 17 residues. The V end lost 3 bases, the J end lost 0 bases, and 15 bases lay between the germline ends. Here the CDR3 DNA reads TGTGCCAGCAGCTTGGAAACAGAGAGATATAGCAATCAGCCCCAGCATTTT. This codes for CASSLETERYSNQPQHF.

The chain is built from TRBV5-5 and TRBJ1-1; TRBD1 might be the D (6 bases). CDR1 is SGHKS, CDR2 YYEKEE, per germline (reference sequence). This CDR3 is 16 amino acids long. Trimming pared 0 bases from V and 1 base from J, leaving 13 bases between. The CDR3 loop reads CASSLGPGGPNTEAFF. Here the CDR3 DNA reads TGTGCCAGCAGCTTGGGACCGGGGGGGCCGAACACTGAAGCTTTCTTT.

Only a few counts were recorded for this clone. The CDR3 sequence: CASSRDRGMVTEAFF. The CDR3 DNA follows: TGTGCCAGCAGTCGGGACAGGGGGATGGTTACTGAAGCTTTCTTT. V is TRBV6-5 and J is TRBJ1-1, with 11 bases matching TRBD1. Germline V gene lookup returns CDR1 MNHEY and CDR2 SVGAGI. The CDR3 loop spans 15 amino acids. J lost 5 bases, V lost 5 bases, and 7 bases had no gene match.

This chain uses TRBV3-1 (or the pseudogene TRBV3-2) with TRBJ2-5, with 15 nucleotides matching TRBD2. The J segment lost 6 bases and the V segment lost 1 base, leaving 9 bases of the junction unmatched. This CDR3 comprises 18 residues. Germline CDR1 is LGHDT and CDR2 is YNNKEL (reference sequence). The CDR3 coding sequence is TGTGCCAGCAGCCAAGGGGGACTAGCGGGGGGCCAGCACAAGACCCAGTACTTC. As protein: CASSQGGLAGGQHKTQYF.

The chain links TRBV4-1 to TRBJ2-2; 9 bases line up with TRBD1. Per the germline V gene, CDR1 is MGHRA and CDR2 is YSYEKL. Germline trimming cut 1 base from V and 4 bases from J; bases unmatched to any gene: 7. CDR3 length: 17 residues. CDR3 DNA: TGCGCCAGCAGCCAAGTTAGGACAGGGGTACTCACCGGGGAGCTGTTTTTT. Translating gives CASSQVRTGVLTGELFF.

The rearrangement joins TRBV28 to TRBJ1-5; 9 positions match TRBD1. This CDR3 has 16 residues. CDR1 and CDR2 from the germline V gene are MDHEN and SYDVKM. The J segment lost 3 bases and the V segment lost 3 bases, leaving 6 bases of the junction unmatched. Here the CDR3 reads CASSLGQGGPNQPQHF. The CDR3 DNA is TGTGCCAGCAGTTTGGGACAGGGAGGGCCCAATCAGCCCCAGCATTTT.